This is a list of T cell receptor beta chains from one sample in a study of response to subunit inactivated influenza vaccine. TCRdb re-derived calls from the RT-PCR reads in MiXCR, one entry per CDR3 protein. The sample lists roughly 290,000 distinct CDR3 sequences; about a fifth were seen once. Sequencing was performed on PBMCs from blood, taken 21 months after vaccination. The receptors were gathered from a man between 50 and 70 years old who received an inactivated influenza vaccine. CDR3s include the opening cysteine and the closing phenylalanine or tryptophan. The D gene is left open where the match is weak. Clone sizes are given selectively: once, few, many, or a class where the clone is expanded.

J | D | V | length | size | DNA | CDR3
TRBJ2-3 | NA | TRBV12-3/TRBV12-4 | 13 | NA | TGTGCCAGCAGTTTAGGCCCGCCAGATACGCAGTATTTT | CASSLGPPDTQYF
TRBJ2-7 | TRBD2 | TRBV20-1 | 15 | NA | TGCAGTGCTGTCCCTAGCGGGAGGGCCTCCTACGAGCAGTACTTC | CSAVPSGRASYEQYF
TRBJ2-3 | TRBD2 | TRBV11-2 | 15 | many | TGTGCCAGCAGCCCCACCCGGGGGGAGACAGATACGCAGTATTTT | CASSPTRGETDTQYF
TRBJ1-1 | NA | TRBV6-2/TRBV6-3 | 13 | NA | TGTGCCAGCAGTTACACCGACAGGACTAAAGCTTTCTTT | CASSYTDRTKAFF
TRBJ2-3 | NA | TRBV28 | 14 | few | TGTGCCAGCGTGGCCCGAATTAGCACAGATACGCAGTATTTT | CASVARISTDTQYF
TRBJ2-3 | TRBD2 | TRBV20-1 | 17 | few | TGCAGTGCTAGAGATCTTGGCAGCGGGAGTGGCACAGATACGCAGTATTTT | CSARDLGSGSGTDTQYF
TRBJ1-4 | TRBD1 | TRBV7-9 | 16 | few | TGTGCCAGCAGCTATATACAGGGGGCAACTAATGAAAAACTGTTTTTT | CASSYIQGATNEKLFF
TRBJ2-7 | NA | TRBV12-3/TRBV12-4 | 11 | NA | TGTGCCAGCAGGACGGGGGTCGAGCAGTACTTC | CASRTGVEQYF
TRBJ2-5 | TRBD2 | TRBV20-1 | 15 | NA | TGCAGTGCTAGAGACCCACTAGCGGGGGGGGAGACCCAGTACTTC | CSARDPLAGGETQYF
TRBJ1-4 | NA | TRBV4-2 | 16 | few | TGTGCCAGCAGCCAAGGGGGAGGGTTCACTAATGAAAAACTGTTTTTT | CASSQGGGFTNEKLFF
TRBJ1-2 | NA | TRBV19 | 13 | NA | TGTGCCAGTAGTATCCAGGGCTTTGCTGGCTACACCTTC | CASSIQGFAGYTF
TRBJ2-1 | TRBD2 | TRBV6-1 | 15 | NA | TGTGCCAGCAGGGCCGGGACTAGCTGGTACAATGAGCAGTTCTTC | CASRAGTSWYNEQFF
TRBJ1-1 | NA | TRBV5-5 | 16 | NA | TGTGCCAGCAGCCCCGTTAGGGTGCCGATGAACACTGAAGCTTTCTTT | CASSPVRVPMNTEAFF
TRBJ2-7 | NA | TRBV6-4 | 13 | NA | TGTGCCACCACAGGACAGCCCTCCTACGAGCAGTACTTC | CATTGQPSYEQYF
TRBJ1-2 | NA | TRBV7-6 | 16 | few | TGTGCCAGCAGCTTAGGAGAGGACAGAAGAGGGGATGGCTACACCTTC | CASSLGEDRRGDGYTF
TRBJ2-5 | TRBD2 | TRBV20-1 | 14 | NA | TGCAGTGCTGGGACTAGCGGGCTCCAAGAGACCCAGTACTTC | CSAGTSGLQETQYF
TRBJ1-1 | TRBD1 | TRBV10-3 | 14 | few | TGTGCCATCAGGGACCCGGGACAGGGTATAGGAGCTTTCTTT | CAIRDPGQGIGAFF
TRBJ2-3 | TRBD1 | TRBV6-5 | 16 | NA | TGTGCCAGCAGTTGGGGACAGGGGTTGATCACAGATACGCAGTATTTT | CASSWGQGLITDTQYF
TRBJ2-1 | NA | TRBV5-1 | 15 | few | TGCGCCAGCAGCGTGCAGGTCATGGAAAATGGTGAGCAGTTCTTC | CASSVQVMENGEQFF
TRBJ2-3 | TRBD2 | TRBV28 | 16 | NA | TGTGCCAGCAGTTTAGGGCTAGCGGGGGAAACAGATACGCAGTATTTT | CASSLGLAGETDTQYF
TRBJ2-1 | TRBD2 | TRBV5-1 | 15 | few | TGCGCCAGCAGCTTGGCTAGCGGGGCGGTCCATGAGCAGTTCTTC | CASSLASGAVHEQFF
TRBJ1-2 | NA | TRBV20-1 | 15 | few | TGCAGTGCTAGCCCACCAGGGGCGCTTACGTTTGGCTACACCTTC | CSASPPGALTFGYTF
TRBJ1-2 | NA | TRBV20-1 | 13 | many | TGCAGTGCTACCGCCATCAGGTCCTATGGCTACACCTTC | CSATAIRSYGYTF
TRBJ2-2 | NA | TRBV5-6 | 15 | many | TGTGCCAGCAGCTTTGTGGGGGAGAACACCGGGGAGCTGTTTTTT | CASSFVGENTGELFF
TRBJ1-2 | NA | TRBV20-1 | 12 | few | TGCAGTGCTAGAGAGGGAGGATATGGCTACACCTTC | CSAREGGYGYTF
TRBJ2-7 | TRBD2 | TRBV10-3 | 15 | few | TGTGCCATCAGAGAACTAGCGGGGGGATCCTACGAGCAGTACTTC | CAIRELAGGSYEQYF
TRBJ1-5 | NA | TRBV3-1 | 13 | NA | TGTGCCAGCAGCCAAGGGATTAATCAGCCCCAGCATTTT | CASSQGINQPQHF
TRBJ1-2 | TRBD1 | TRBV20-1 | 14 | few | TGCAGTGCTAGCTCGGACAGGGGTAACTATGGCTACACCTTC | CSASSDRGNYGYTF
TRBJ2-1 | NA | TRBV18 | 13 | NA | TGTGCCAGCACAGACGTGATTCCAGGGGAGCAGTTCTTC | CASTDVIPGEQFF
TRBJ1-1 | TRBD1 | TRBV4-1 | 15 | few | TGCGCCAGCAGCCAGTGGGACAGTCAGAACACTGAAGCTTTCTTT | CASSQWDSQNTEAFF
TRBJ1-1 | NA | TRBV9 | 13 | many | TGTGCCAGCAGCGTAGGTCTGAAGACTGAAGCTTTCTTT | CASSVGLKTEAFF
TRBJ2-1 | NA | TRBV29-1 | 13 | NA | TGCAGCGTTGACAGAACACCTACCAATGAGCAGTTCTTC | CSVDRTPTNEQFF
TRBJ1-1 | NA | TRBV27 | 14 | NA | TGTGCCAGCAGGGACAAGGTTGAGAACACTGAAGCTTTCTTT | CASRDKVENTEAFF
TRBJ2-7 | TRBD2 | TRBV20-1 | 16 | many | TGCAGTGCTAGCAGGACTAGCGGGAGGGCCGCCTACGAGCAGTACTTC | CSASRTSGRAAYEQYF
TRBJ1-1 | NA | TRBV5-1 | 14 | many | TGCGCCAGCAGCTCTGGACAGCCGAACACTGAAGCTTTCTTT | CASSSGQPNTEAFF
TRBJ2-5 | NA | TRBV5-1 | 15 | NA | TGCGCCAGCAGCGGGGGACGGCTAATTCAAGAGACCCAGTACTTC | CASSGGRLIQETQYF
TRBJ2-2 | NA | TRBV6-2/TRBV6-3 | 13 | few | TGTGCCAGCAGCCGATATGAGACCGGGGAGCTGTTTTTT | CASSRYETGELFF
TRBJ2-2 | NA | TRBV7-9 | 15 | NA | TGTGCCAGCAGCCCGCACACAGGCCGCACCGGGGAGCTGTTTTTT | CASSPHTGRTGELFF
TRBJ2-1 | TRBD2 | TRBV6-2/TRBV6-3 | 18 | few | TGTGCCAGCACCGTGGGACTAGCGGGGGGTGACTCCTACAATGAGCAGTTCTTC | CASTVGLAGGDSYNEQFF
TRBJ1-4 | NA | TRBV2 | 13 | few | TGTGCCAGCAGAAGGGCCAGCGTGGAAAAACTGTTTTTT | CASRRASVEKLFF
TRBJ2-1 | NA | TRBV28 | 15 | few | TGTGCCAGCAGCCCGGGGGCCCCTCTACAGGTTGAGCAGTTCTTC | CASSPGAPLQVEQFF
TRBJ1-1 | NA | TRBV27 | 13 | NA | TGTGCCAGCAGGAAACAACCGAACACTGAAGCTTTCTTT | CASRKQPNTEAFF
TRBJ2-5 | TRBD2 | TRBV15 | 16 | few | TGTGCCACCAGCAGGCCTGAGCGGGAGGGCCAGGAGACCCAGTACTTC | CATSRPEREGQETQYF
TRBJ2-3 | NA | TRBV24-1 | 15 | NA | TGTGCCACCAGCGCCAGAACGGCTAGCACAGATACGCAGTATTTT | CATSARTASTDTQYF
TRBJ2-2 | NA | TRBV5-1 | 15 | few | TGCGCCAGCAGCTTGTTCGGGGCGAACACCGGGGAGCTGTTTTTT | CASSLFGANTGELFF
TRBJ2-7 | NA | TRBV29-1 | 13 | few | TGCAGCGTTGAAGTTTTGGATGTATACGAGCAGTACTTC | CSVEVLDVYEQYF
TRBJ2-7 | TRBD1 | TRBV18 | 14 | NA | TGTGCCAGCTCACCACCGGAAAGGGGGCACGAGCAGTACTTC | CASSPPERGHEQYF
TRBJ1-3 | NA | TRBV20-1 | 15 | NA | TGCAGTGCTCCCGGGACTGCGGACCAGAGAAACACCATATATTTT | CSAPGTADQRNTIYF
TRBJ2-7 | NA | TRBV20-1 | 15 | many | TGCAGTGCTTTTCGGTTCTTGGACAGAGCGGGCGAGCAGTACTTC | CSAFRFLDRAGEQYF
TRBJ1-5 | TRBD1 | TRBV4-3 | 16 | NA | TGCGCCAGCAGCCAGGGGACAGGGGTAAGCAATCAGCCCCAGCATTTT | CASSQGTGVSNQPQHF
TRBJ1-3 | NA | TRBV5-5 | 15 | many | TGTGCCAGCAGCTTGGGGACAACGACTGGAAACACCATATATTTT | CASSLGTTTGNTIYF
TRBJ2-7 | NA | TRBV6-5 | 12 | NA | TGTGCCAGCCGCCGAGGCGTCTACGAGCAGTACTTC | CASRRGVYEQYF
TRBJ1-1 | NA | TRBV12-2 | 19 | few | TGTGCAAGTCGCTTAAGGGTCCGGGACAGGTCCACGTTGGGGACTGAAGCTTTCTTT | CASRLRVRDRSTLGTEAFF